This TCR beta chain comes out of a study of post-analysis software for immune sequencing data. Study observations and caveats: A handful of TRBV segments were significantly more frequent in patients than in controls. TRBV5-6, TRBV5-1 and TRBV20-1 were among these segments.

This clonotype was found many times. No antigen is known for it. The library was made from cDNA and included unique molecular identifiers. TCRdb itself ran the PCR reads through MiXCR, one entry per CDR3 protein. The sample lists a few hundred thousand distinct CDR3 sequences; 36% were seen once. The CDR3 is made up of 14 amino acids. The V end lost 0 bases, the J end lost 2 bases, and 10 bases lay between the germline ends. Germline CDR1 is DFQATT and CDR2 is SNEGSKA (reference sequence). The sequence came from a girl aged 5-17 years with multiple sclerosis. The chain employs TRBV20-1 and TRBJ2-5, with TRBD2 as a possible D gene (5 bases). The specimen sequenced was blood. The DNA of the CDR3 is TGCAGTGCTAGAGACCAGGAGGCGCAAGAGACCCAGTACTTC. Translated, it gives CSARDQEAQETQYF.